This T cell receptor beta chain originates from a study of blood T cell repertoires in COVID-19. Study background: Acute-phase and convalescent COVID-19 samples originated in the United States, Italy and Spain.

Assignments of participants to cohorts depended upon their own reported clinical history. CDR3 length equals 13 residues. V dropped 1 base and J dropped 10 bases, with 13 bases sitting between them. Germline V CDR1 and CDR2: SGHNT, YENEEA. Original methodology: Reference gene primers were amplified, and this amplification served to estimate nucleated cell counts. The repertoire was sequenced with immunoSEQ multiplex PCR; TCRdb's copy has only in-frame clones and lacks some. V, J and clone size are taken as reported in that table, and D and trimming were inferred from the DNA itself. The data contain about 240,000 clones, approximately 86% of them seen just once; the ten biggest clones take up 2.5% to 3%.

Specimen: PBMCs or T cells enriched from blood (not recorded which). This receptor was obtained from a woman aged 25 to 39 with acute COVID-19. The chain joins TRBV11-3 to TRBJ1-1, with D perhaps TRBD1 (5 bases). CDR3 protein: CASSLVGQATAFF. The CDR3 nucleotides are TGTGCCAGCAGCTTAGTGGGGCAGGCGACAGCTTTCTTT.